Listed here are 6 T cell receptor beta chains from one sample, sequenced in a study of blood T cell repertoires in COVID-19. TCRdb's table, derived via immunoSEQ multiplex PCR, lists solely in-frame clones and lacks some. Among over 20,000 clones listed, roughly nine tenths were seen once. Sequenced: peripheral blood. All receptors come from an older man with acute or convalescent COVID-19.

The chain employs TRBV11-2 and TRBJ2-7; D not certain. V lost 1 base and J lost 4, with 14 bases in between. The CDR3 sequence is 15 residues long. Per the germline V gene, CDR1 is SGHAT and CDR2 is FQNNGV. The CDR3 protein is CASSLVLVSGYEQYF. CDR3 in DNA: TGTGCCAGCAGCTTAGTCCTTGTGTCCGGGTACGAGCAGTACTTC. Full variable domain (rest looked up from reference TRBV11-2 and TRBJ2-7): EAGVAQSPRYKIIEKRQSVAFWCNPISGHATLYWYQQILGQGPKLLIQFQNNGVVDDSQLPKDRFSAERLKGVDSTLKIQPAKLEDSAVYLCASSLVLVSGYEQYFGPGTRLTVT.

Relative to its sample, this clone is medium-sized. This chain joins TRBV5-4 and TRBJ2-2; 8 bases are shared with TRBD2. CDR1 SGHNT and CDR2 YYREEE come from the germline V gene (reference sequence). V was pared by 3 bases and J by 0 bases, with 1 base of the junction left unmatched. This CDR3 region has 15 residues. Here the CDR3 DNA reads TGTGCCAGCAGCTCGACTAGCGCGAACACCGGGGAGCTGTTTTTT. This encodes CASSSTSANTGELFF.

The J gene is TRBJ1-2, the V gene TRBV11-2, with no clear D. The germline V gene encodes CDR1 SGHAT and CDR2 FQNNGV. Between the trimmed V and J ends, which lost 0 bases and 5 bases, there was a span of 10 bases. The CDR3 has 14 amino acids. This CDR3 is CASSLEESLYGYTF. CDR3 in DNA: TGTGCCAGCAGCTTAGAAGAGAGTCTGTATGGCTACACCTTC.

The chain links TRBV2 to TRBJ1-2, with D unresolved. The V and J ends lost 4 bases and 8 bases respectively, with 8 bases between them. This CDR3 has 11 residues. The germline gives CDR1 SNHLY, CDR2 FYNNEI. The CDR3 coding sequence is TGTGCCAGCAGTGGAGGGTGGGGCTACACCTTC. This translates into CASSGGWGYTF.

The CDR3 bases are TGTGCCAGCAGCCAAGGGGGGGGGAACTCCTACGAGCAGTACTTC. Its protein is CASSQGGGNSYEQYF. The chain recombines TRBV4-2 with TRBJ2-7; 7 bases are a match to TRBD2. J was trimmed by 0 bases and V by 1 base; bases with no gene match: 3. This CDR3 is built from 15 residues. Germline lookup yields CDR1 LGHNA and CDR2 YNFKEQ.

This rearrangement joins TRBV10-3 to TRBJ2-3; D may be TRBD2 (5 bases). The germline V gene has CDR1 ENHRY and CDR2 SYGVKD. The CDR3 totals 14 residues. Trimming shortened V by 6 bases and J by 4 bases, and 14 bases separated the two germline ends. CDR3 DNA: TGTGCCATCAGGGCGGGTGACGGGGCAGATACGCAGTATTTT. Protein sequence: CAIRAGDGADTQYF.